This T cell receptor (beta chain) was sequenced during a study of radiotherapy plus CTLA-4 blockade in lung cancer. Study as a whole: About 17% of enrolled patients responded objectively, and about 30% had disease control.

The study gave focal radiation plus ipilimumab CTLA-4 blockade to patients with chemo-refractory metastatic non-small-cell lung cancer. Whole-study findings and limits: Reports identified early blood T cell clone dynamics, with interferon-beta, as the best response predictor. Following radiotherapy plus ipilimumab, tumor-derived TCR clones expanded in the blood.

Notes on this clone: Its antigen is not identified.

V lost 3 bases, J lost 1 base, and 6 bases lay in between. Germline V lookup: CDR1 SGHTA, CDR2 FQGNSA. CDR3 size: 13 residues. Sequencing used immunoSEQ multiplex PCR; TCRdb keeps in-frame clones, though not all of them. The table lists 60,000 to 70,000 clones, 70% to 80% of them singletons. The material sequenced was peripheral blood, taken from a patient treated with radiotherapy plus ipilimumab. The rearrangement uses TRBV7-2 and TRBJ1-1; D is unresolved. The sequence was collected from a human donor with non-small cell lung cancer who had a complete response to radiotherapy plus ipilimumab. CDR3 bases: TGTGCCAGCAGCTTGTCAGCGAACACTGAAGCTTTCTTT. Protein sequence: CASSLSANTEAFF.